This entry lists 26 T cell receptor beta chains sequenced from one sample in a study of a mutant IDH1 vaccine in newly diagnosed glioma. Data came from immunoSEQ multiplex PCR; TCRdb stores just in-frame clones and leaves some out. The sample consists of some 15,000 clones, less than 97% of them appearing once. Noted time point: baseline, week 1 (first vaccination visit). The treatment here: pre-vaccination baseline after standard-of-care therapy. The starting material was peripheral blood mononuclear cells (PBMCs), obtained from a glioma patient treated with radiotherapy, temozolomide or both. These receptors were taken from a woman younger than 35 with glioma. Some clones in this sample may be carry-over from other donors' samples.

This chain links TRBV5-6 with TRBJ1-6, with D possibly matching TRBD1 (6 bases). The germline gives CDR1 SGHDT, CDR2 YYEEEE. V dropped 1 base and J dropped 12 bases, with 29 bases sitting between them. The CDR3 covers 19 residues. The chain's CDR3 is CASSLNRDIISPELLPLHF. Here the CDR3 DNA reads TGTGCCAGCAGCTTGAACCGGGACATCATTTCCCCTGAGCTCTTACCCCTCCACTTT. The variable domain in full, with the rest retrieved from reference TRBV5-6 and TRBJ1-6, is DAGVTQSPTHLIKTRGQQVTLRCSPKSGHDTVSWYQQALGQGPQFIFQYYEEEERQRGNFPDRFSGHQFPNYSSELNVNALLLGDSALYLCASSLNRDIISPELLPLHFGNGTRLTVT.

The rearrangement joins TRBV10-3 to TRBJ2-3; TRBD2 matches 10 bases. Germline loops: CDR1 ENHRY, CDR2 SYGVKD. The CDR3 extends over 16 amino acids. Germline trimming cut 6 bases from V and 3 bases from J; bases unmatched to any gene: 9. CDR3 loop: CAIRSTSGEWTDTQYF. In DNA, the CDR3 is TGTGCCATCAGATCTACTAGCGGGGAGTGGACAGATACGCAGTATTTT.

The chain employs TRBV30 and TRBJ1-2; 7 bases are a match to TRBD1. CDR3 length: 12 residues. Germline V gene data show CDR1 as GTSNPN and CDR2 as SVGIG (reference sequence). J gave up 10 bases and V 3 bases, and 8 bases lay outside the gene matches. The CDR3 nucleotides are TGTGCCTGGAGAGGGACAGTGGCCATCTACACCTTC. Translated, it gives CAWRGTVAIYTF.

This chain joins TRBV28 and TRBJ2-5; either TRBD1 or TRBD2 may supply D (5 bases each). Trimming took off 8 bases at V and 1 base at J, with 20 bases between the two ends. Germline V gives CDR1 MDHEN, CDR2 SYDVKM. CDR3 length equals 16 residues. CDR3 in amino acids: CASGNIMGDIQETQYF. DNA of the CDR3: TGTGCCAGCGGTAACATAATGGGGGATATCCAAGAGACCCAGTACTTC. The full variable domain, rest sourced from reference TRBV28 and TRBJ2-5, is DVKVTQSSRYLVKRTGEKVFLECVQDMDHENMFWYRQDPGLGLRLIYFSYDVKMKEKGDIPEGYSVSREKKERFSLILESASTNQTSMYLCASGNIMGDIQETQYFGPGTRLLVL.

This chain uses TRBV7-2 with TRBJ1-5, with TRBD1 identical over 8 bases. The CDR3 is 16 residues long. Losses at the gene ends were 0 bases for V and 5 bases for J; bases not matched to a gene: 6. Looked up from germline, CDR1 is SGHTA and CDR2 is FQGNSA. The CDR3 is CASSLALGTGDQPQHF. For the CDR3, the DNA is TGTGCCAGCAGCTTAGCTCTCGGGACAGGAGATCAGCCCCAGCATTTT. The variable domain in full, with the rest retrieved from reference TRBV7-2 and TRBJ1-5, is GAGVSQSPSNKVTEKGKDVELRCDPISGHTALYWYRQSLGQGLEFLIYFQGNSAPDKSGLPSDRFSAERTGGSVSTLTIQRTQQEDSAVYLCASSLALGTGDQPQHFGDGTRLSIL.

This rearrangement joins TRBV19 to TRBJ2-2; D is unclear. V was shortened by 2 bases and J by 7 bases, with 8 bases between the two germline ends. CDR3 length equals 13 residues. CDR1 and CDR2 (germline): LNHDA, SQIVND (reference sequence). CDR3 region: CASSIKGIGELFF. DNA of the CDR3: TGTGCCAGTAGTATAAAGGGCATCGGGGAGCTGTTTTTT.

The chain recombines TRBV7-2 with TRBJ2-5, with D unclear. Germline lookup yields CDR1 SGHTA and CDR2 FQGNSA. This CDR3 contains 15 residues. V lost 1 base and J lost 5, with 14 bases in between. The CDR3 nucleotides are TGTGCCAGCAGCTTAGATGGAGTAGTATGGGAGACCCAGTACTTC. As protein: CASSLDGVVWETQYF.

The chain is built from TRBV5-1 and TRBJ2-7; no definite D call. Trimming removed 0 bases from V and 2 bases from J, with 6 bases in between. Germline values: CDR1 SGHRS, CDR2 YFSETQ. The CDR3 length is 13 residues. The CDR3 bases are TGCGCCAGCAGCTTGGGACCCACCTACGAGCAGTACTTC. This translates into CASSLGPTYEQYF. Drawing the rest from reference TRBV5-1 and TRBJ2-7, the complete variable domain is KAGVTQTPRYLIKTRGQQVTLSCSPISGHRSVSWYQQTPGQGLQFLFEYFSETQRNKGNFPGRFSGRQFSNSRSEMNVSTLELGDSALYLCASSLGPTYEQYFGPGTRLTVT.

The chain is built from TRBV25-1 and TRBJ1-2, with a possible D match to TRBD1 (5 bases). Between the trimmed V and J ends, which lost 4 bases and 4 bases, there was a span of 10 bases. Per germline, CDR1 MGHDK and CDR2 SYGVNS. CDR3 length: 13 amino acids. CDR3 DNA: TGTGCCAGCAGTGCACAGGAACTCTATGGCTACACCTTC. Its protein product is CASSAQELYGYTF.

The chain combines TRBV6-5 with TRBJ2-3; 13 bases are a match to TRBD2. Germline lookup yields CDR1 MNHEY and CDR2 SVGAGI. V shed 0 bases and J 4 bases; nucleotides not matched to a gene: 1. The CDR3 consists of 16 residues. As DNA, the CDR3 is TGTGCCAGCAGTTACTCGGGACTAGCGGGATCAGATACGCAGTATTTT. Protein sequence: CASSYSGLAGSDTQYF.

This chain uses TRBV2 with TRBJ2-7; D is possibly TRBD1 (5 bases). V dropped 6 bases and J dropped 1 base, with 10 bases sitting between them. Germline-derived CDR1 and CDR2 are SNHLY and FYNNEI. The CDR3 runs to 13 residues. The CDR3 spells CASRETDSYEQYF. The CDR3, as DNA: TGTGCCAGCAGGGAGACAGATTCCTACGAGCAGTACTTC.

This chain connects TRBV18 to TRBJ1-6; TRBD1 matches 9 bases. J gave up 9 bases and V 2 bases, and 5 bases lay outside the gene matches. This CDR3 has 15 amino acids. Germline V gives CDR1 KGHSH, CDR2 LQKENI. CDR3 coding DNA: TGTGCCAGCTCACCAAGTGGACAGGGGACTTCACCCCTCCACTTT. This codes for CASSPSGQGTSPLHF.

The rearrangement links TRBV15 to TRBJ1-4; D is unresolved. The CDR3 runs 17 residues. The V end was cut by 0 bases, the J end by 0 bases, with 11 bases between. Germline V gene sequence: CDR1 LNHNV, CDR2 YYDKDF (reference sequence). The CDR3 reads CATSREYAAATNEKLFF. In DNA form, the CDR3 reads TGTGCCACCAGCAGAGAGTATGCAGCCGCAACTAATGAAAAACTGTTTTTT.

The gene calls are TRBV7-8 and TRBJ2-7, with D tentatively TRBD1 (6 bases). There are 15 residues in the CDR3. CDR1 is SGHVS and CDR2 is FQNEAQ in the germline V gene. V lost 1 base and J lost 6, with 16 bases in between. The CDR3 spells CASSLVAGGPGEQYF. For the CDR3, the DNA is TGTGCCAGCAGCTTAGTAGCTGGGGGCCCGGGCGAGCAGTACTTC.

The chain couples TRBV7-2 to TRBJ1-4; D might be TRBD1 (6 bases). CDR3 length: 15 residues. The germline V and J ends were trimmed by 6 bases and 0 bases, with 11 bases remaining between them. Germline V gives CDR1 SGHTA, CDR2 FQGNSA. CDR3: CASRTQGTTNEKLFF. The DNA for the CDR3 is TGTGCCAGCAGAACACAGGGCACAACTAATGAAAAACTGTTTTTT.

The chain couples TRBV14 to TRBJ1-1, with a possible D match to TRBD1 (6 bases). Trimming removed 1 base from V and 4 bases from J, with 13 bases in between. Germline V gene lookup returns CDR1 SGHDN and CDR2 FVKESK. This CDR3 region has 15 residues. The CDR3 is CASSQGGGLPTEAFF. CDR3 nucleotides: TGTGCCAGCAGCCAAGGAGGGGGGCTACCCACTGAAGCTTTCTTT.

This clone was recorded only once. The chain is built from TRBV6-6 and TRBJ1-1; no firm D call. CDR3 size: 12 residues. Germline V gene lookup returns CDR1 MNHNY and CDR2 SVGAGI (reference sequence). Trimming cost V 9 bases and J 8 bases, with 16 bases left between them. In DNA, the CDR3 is TGTGCCAGTATAGTGACGGTGAAAGAAGCTTTCTTT. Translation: CASIVTVKEAFF.

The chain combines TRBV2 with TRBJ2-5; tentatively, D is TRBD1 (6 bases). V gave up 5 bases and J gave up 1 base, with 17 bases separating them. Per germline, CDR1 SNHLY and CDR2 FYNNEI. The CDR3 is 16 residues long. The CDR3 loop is CASSPDRPNGQETQYF. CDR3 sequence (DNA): TGTGCCAGCAGTCCAGACAGGCCTAATGGCCAAGAGACCCAGTACTTC.

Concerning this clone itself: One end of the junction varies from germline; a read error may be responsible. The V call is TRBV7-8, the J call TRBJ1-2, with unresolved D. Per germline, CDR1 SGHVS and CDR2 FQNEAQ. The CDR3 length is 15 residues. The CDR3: CASSLVADKHYGYTF. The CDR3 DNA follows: TGTGCCAGCAGCTTAGTGGCGGATAAGCACTACGGCTACACCTTC. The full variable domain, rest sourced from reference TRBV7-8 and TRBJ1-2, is GAGVSQSPRYKVAKRGQDVALRCDPISGHVSLFWYQQALGQGPEFLTYFQNEAQLDKSGLPSDRFFAERPEGSVSTLKIQRTQQEDSAVYLCASSLVADKHYGYTFGSGTRLTVV.

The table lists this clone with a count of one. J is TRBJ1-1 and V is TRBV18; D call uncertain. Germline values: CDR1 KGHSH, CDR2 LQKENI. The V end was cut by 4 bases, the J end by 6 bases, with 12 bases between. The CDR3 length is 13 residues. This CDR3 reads CASSQGIRPEAFF. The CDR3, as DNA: TGTGCCAGCTCACAGGGCATACGCCCTGAAGCTTTCTTT.

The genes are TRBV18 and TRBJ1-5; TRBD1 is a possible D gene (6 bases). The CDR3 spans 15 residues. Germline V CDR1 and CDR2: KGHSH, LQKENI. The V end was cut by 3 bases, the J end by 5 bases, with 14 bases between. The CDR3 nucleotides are TGTGCCAGCTCACCGATCTCAGGGGCATATCAGCCCCAGCATTTT. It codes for CASSPISGAYQPQHF.

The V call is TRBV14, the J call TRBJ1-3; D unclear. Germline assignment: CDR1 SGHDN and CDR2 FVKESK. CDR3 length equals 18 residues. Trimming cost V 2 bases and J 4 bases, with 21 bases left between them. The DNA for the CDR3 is TGTGCCAGCAGCCAATACGGTTTATTTCGGCTTTCAGGAAACACCATATATTTT. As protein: CASSQYGLFRLSGNTIYF.

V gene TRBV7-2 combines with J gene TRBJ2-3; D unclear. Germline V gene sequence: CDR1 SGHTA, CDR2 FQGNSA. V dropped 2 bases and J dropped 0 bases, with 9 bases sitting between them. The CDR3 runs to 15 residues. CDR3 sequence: CASSLNTLSTDTQYF. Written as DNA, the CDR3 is TGTGCCAGCAGCTTAAATACGTTGAGCACAGATACGCAGTATTTT.

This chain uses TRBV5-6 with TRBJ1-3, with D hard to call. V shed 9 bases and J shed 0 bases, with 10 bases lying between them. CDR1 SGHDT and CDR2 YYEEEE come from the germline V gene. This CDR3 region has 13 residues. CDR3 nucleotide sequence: TGTGCCACACGACTCAGCTCTGGAAACACCATATATTTT. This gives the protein CATRLSSGNTIYF.

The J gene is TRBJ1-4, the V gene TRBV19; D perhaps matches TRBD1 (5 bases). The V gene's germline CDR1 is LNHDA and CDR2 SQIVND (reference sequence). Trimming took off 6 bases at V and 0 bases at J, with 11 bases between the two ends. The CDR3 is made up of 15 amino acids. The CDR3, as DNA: TGTGCCAGTAGCCCGGGACGGCCAACTAATGAAAAACTGTTTTTT. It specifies CASSPGRPTNEKLFF.

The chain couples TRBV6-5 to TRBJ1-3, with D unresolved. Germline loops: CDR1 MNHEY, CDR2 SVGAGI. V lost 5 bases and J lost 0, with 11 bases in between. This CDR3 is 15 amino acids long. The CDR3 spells CASSRGPSSGNTIYF. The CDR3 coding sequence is TGTGCCAGCAGTCGGGGTCCGAGCTCTGGAAACACCATATATTTT.